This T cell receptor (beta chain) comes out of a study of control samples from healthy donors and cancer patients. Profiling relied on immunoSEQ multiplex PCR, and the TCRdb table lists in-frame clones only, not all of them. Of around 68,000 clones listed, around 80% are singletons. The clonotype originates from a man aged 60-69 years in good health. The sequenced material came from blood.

The CDR3 DNA reads as TGTGCCTGGGGCATTAGCTCCTATAATTCACCCCTCCACTTT. Translating it yields CAWGISSYNSPLHF. This chain uses TRBV30 with TRBJ1-6, with D unclear. Trimming stripped 5 bases from V and 0 bases from J, with 8 bases between. CDR1 is GTSNPN, CDR2 SVGIG, per germline (reference sequence). This CDR3 has 14 amino acids.